Listed below are T cell receptor beta chains from one sample, sequenced in a study of cytomegalovirus exposure and HLA in healthy donors. Assay used: immunoSEQ multiplex PCR; TCRdb lists only in-frame clones, some missing. The sample lists just under 95,000 clones; 84% were seen once. Sequencing was performed on PBMCs. Receptors originate from a woman aged 18-29 years in good health and CMV-seropositive. Each CDR3 is given with its conserved first and last residue. The D gene is left open where the match is weak. Expanded clones are given a class, and other clones once, few, many or no size at all.

>TRBJ2-1|NA|once|TRBV6-5
CASSYTGHGRPNEQFF
TGTGCCAGCAGTTACACGGGACATGGAAGGCCCAATGAGCAGTTCTTC
>TRBJ1-2|NA|NA|TRBV25-1
CASSSRAYGYTF
TGTGCCAGCAGTTCCAGGGCCTATGGCTACACCTTC
>TRBJ2-5|NA|NA|TRBV4-1
CASSQVVGAGWETQYF
TGCGCCAGCAGCCAAGTGGTGGGAGCGGGTTGGGAGACCCAGTACTTC
>TRBJ2-7|TRBD1|NA|TRBV29-1
CSGRTGGREQYF
TGCAGCGGTCGAACAGGGGGTCGCGAGCAGTACTTC
>TRBJ2-1|TRBD2|few|TRBV27
CASSLWAARESYNEQFF
TGTGCCAGCAGTCTATGGGCGGCGCGGGAGTCCTACAATGAGCAGTTCTTC
>TRBJ2-7|TRBD1|NA|TRBV2
CASTMGQGTREQYF
TGTGCCAGCACAATGGGACAGGGAACACGGGAGCAGTACTTC
>TRBJ2-7|TRBD2|NA|TRBV12-5
CASAHGLAGVGEQYF
TGTGCTAGTGCCCATGGACTAGCGGGAGTCGGCGAGCAGTACTTC
>TRBJ2-1|NA|few|TRBV6-1
CASSEGPRQFYEQFF
TGTGCCAGCAGTGAAGGCCCTCGTCAGTTCTATGAGCAGTTCTTC
>TRBJ2-5|NA|once|TRBV15
CATSSQGPTQYF
TGTGCCACCAGCTCTCAGGGGCCGACCCAGTACTTC
>TRBJ2-1|TRBD2|NA|TRBV7-3
CASSTGTSGNNEQFF
TGTGCCAGCAGTACCGGGACTAGCGGTAACAATGAGCAGTTCTTC
>TRBJ2-5|TRBD1|NA|TRBV7-3
CASSPTGVPETQYF
TGTGCCAGCAGCCCTACAGGGGTACCAGAGACCCAGTACTTC
>TRBJ1-3|TRBD1|NA|TRBV12-5
CASGSKRKDRVAGGNTIYF
TGTGCTAGTGGTTCCAAACGTAAGGACAGGGTAGCGGGTGGAAACACCATATATTTT
>TRBJ2-2|TRBD1|NA|TRBV5-1
CASSLAGLIRGTGELFF
TGCGCCAGCAGCTTGGCGGGGTTGATCAGGGGGACCGGGGAGCTGTTTTTT
>TRBJ2-7|TRBD2|few|TRBV5-1
CASSFSGTSGGNYEQYF
TGCGCCAGCAGCTTCTCAGGCACTAGCGGGGGAAACTACGAGCAGTACTTC
>TRBJ1-2|TRBD1|NA|TRBV6-1
CASSELPPDRPNYGYTF
TGTGCCAGCAGTGAGTTGCCGCCGGACAGGCCTAACTATGGCTACACCTTC
>TRBJ1-1|NA|few|TRBV9
CASSGGTAAGTEAFF
TGTGCCAGCAGCGGGGGGACTGCGGCGGGCACTGAAGCTTTCTTT
>TRBJ2-1|TRBD1|NA|TRBV29-1
CSVAPTGQGSFYEQFF
TGCAGCGTTGCGCCTACCGGACAGGGCAGTTTCTATGAGCAGTTCTTC
>TRBJ1-5|TRBD1|NA|TRBV19
CASSNPRRSGGHNQPQHF
TGTGCCAGTAGTAACCCTAGACGCTCAGGGGGCCACAATCAGCCCCAGCATTTT
>TRBJ1-5|NA|NA|TRBV6-1
CASSEGLEGGQPQHF
TGTGCCAGCAGTGAAGGGCTCGAGGGAGGTCAGCCCCAGCATTTT
>TRBJ2-5|NA|NA|TRBV4-2
CASSQERRETQYF
TGTGCCAGCAGCCAAGAACGTCGGGAGACCCAGTACTTC
>TRBJ1-2|NA|NA|TRBV4-1
CASRRLGSKNYGYTF
TGCGCCAGCCGTAGGTTGGGCAGTAAAAACTATGGCTACACCTTC
>TRBJ1-2|TRBD1|NA|TRBV5-4
CASSLDLGRGHGYTF
TGTGCCAGCAGCTTGGATCTGGGAAGGGGGCATGGCTACACCTTC
>TRBJ2-7|NA|NA|TRBV7-3
CASSQGVSYEQYF
TGTGCCAGCAGCCAAGGGGTCTCCTACGAGCAGTACTTC
>TRBJ2-7|TRBD2|NA|TRBV6-9
CASSYKGLAGGHSYEQYF
TGTGCCAGCAGTTATAAGGGACTAGCGGGGGGACACTCCTACGAGCAGTACTTC
>TRBJ2-7|NA|NA|TRBV7-9
CASSLDGDYYEQYF
TGTGCCAGCAGCTTAGATGGTGACTATTACGAGCAGTACTTC
>TRBJ2-5|TRBD2|NA|TRBV11-2
CASSLSRLAANQETQYF
TGTGCCAGCAGCTTATCAAGACTAGCGGCGAATCAAGAGACCCAGTACTTC
>TRBJ1-1|NA|NA|TRBV5-4
CASSLFGSNREAFF
TGTGCCAGCAGCTTGTTCGGATCAAACAGGGAAGCTTTCTTT
>TRBJ2-5|TRBD1|NA|TRBV10-3
CATANHGTAQETQYF
TGTGCCACCGCGAACCACGGGACAGCCCAAGAGACCCAGTACTTC